This TCR beta chain is drawn from a study of T cells after yellow fever vaccination. For the study at large: Some fractions had low cell numbers, and these were prepared with SMART-Seq v4 Ultra Low Input.

Looked up from germline, CDR1 is LNHDA and CDR2 is SQIVND (reference sequence). Trimming took off 5 bases at V and 2 bases at J, with 15 bases between the two ends. This CDR3 has 16 amino acids. On this clonotype itself: Its antigen remains unidentified.

Overall study results and limits: Just a small share of clonotypes turned up in the CD4 compartment as well as the CD8 compartment. On re-exposure, the response was weaker but peaked faster, at day 5 versus 15. Repertoires obtained by FACS sorting could include abundant clonotypes that entered as contaminants from the bulk population.

TCRdb reanalysed the 5' RACE reads using MiXCR and keeps one entry per CDR3 protein. Found here are about 630,000 distinct CDR3 sequences, around an eighth of them singletons; the top ten hold approximately 15%. The gene calls are TRBV19 and TRBJ2-2; possibly TRBD2 for D (6 bases). This specimen consisted of PBMCs, obtained on the day of the yellow fever booster vaccination. This receptor was identified in a man aged 30 to 39 who received the YFV17D yellow fever vaccine. The CDR3 region has the DNA TGTGCCAGTAGTGCCCACGGGACTTTAAACACCGGGGAGCTGTTTTTT. Translated, it gives CASSAHGTLNTGELFF.